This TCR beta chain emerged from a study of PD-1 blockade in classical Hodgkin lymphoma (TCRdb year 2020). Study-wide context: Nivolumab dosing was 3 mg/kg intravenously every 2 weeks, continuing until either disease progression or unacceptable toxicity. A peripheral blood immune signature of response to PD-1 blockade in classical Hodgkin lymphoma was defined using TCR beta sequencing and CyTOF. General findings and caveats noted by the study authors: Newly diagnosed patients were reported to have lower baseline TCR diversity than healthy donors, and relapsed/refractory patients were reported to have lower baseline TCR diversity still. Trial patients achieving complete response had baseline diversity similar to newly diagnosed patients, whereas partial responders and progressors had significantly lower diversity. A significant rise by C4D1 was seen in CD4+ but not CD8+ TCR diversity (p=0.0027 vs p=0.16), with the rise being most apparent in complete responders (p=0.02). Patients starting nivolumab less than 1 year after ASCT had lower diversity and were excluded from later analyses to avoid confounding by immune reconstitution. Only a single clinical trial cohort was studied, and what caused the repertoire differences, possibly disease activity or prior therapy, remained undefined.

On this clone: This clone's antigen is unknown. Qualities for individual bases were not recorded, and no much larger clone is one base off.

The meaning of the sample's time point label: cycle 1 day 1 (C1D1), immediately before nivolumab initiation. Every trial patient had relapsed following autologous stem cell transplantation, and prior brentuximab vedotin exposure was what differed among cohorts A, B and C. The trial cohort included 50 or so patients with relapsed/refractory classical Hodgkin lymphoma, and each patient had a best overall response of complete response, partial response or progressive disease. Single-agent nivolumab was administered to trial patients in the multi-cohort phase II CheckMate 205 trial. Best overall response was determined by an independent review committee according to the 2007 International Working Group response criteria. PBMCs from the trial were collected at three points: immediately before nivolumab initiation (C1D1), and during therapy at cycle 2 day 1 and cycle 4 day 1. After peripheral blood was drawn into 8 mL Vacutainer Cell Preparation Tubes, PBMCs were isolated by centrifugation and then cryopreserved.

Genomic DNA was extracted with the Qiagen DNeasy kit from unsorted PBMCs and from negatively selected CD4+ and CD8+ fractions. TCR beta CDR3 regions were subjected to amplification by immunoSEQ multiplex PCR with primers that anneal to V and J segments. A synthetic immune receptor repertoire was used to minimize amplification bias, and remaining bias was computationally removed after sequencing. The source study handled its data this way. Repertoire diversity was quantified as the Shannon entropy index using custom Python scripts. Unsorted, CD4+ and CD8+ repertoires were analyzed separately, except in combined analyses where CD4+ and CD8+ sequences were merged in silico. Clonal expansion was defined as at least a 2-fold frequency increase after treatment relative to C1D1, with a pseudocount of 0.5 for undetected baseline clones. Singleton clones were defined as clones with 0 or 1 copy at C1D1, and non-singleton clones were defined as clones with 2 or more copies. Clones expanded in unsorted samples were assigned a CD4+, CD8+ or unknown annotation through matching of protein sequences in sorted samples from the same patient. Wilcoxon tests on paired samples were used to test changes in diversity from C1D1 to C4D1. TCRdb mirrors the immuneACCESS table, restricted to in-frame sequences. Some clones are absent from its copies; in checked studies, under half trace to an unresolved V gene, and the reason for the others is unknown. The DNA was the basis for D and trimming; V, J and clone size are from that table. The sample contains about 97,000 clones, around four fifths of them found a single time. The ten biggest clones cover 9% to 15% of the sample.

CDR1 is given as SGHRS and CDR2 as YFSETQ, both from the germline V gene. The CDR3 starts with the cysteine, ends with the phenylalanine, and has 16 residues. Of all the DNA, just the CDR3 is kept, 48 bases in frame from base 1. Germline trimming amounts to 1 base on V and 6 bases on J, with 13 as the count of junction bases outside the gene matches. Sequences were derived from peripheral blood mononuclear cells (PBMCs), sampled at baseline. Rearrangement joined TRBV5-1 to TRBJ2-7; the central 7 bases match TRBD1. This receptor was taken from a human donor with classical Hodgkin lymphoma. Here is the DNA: TGCGCCAGCAGCTTGTCAGGTAGACAGGGCGACGGCGAGCAGTACTTC. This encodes CASSLSGRQGDGEQYF.